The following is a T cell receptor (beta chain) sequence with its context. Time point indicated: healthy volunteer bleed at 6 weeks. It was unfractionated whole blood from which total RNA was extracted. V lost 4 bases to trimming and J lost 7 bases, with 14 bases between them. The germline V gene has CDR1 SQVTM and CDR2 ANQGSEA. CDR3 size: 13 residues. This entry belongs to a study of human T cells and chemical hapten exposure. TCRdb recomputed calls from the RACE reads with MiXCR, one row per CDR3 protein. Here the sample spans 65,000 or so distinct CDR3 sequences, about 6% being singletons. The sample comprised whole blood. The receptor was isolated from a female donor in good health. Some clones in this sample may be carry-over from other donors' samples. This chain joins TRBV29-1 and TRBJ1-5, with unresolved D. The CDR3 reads CSVAPGGGQPQHF. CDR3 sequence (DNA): TGCAGCGTTGCCCCCGGAGGTGGGCAGCCCCAGCATTTT.